This T cell receptor (beta chain) was identified during a study of cytotoxic CD8 clonotypes in ibrutinib-treated CLL. Study results and caveats: Few clonotypes were public, and these shrank or held steady under treatment.

The table came from immunoSEQ multiplex PCR; TCRdb's copy has only in-frame clones and leaves some out. The sample consists of 160,000 or so clones, around 80% of them appearing once. The germline V gene has CDR1 MNHEY and CDR2 SMNVEV (reference sequence). CDR3 length: 15 residues. V lost 2 bases and J lost 2; bases outside the gene matches: 0. This clone was seen once. Its antigen is not known. The receptor comes from a human donor with chronic lymphocytic leukemia. This specimen was PBMCs, taken after 24 months of ibrutinib treatment. The J gene is TRBJ1-2, the V gene TRBV27; 12 nucleotides line up with TRBD1. The CDR3 sequence: CASSLGTGGNYGYTF. CDR3 coding DNA: TGTGCCAGCAGTTTAGGGACAGGGGGCAACTATGGCTACACCTTC.